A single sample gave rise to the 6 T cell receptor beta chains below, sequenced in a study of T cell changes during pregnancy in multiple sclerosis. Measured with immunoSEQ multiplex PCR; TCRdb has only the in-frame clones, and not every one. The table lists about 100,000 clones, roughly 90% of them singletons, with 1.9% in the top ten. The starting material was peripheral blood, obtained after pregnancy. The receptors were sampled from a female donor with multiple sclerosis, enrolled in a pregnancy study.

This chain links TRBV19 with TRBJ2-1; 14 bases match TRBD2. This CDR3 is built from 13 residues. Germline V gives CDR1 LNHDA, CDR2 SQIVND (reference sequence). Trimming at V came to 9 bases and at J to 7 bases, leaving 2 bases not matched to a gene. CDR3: CASRTSGGNEQFF. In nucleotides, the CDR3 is TGTGCCAGCCGGACTAGCGGGGGGAATGAGCAGTTCTTC. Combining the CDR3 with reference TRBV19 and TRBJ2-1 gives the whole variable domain DGGITQSPKYLFRKEGQNVTLSCEQNLNHDAMYWYRQDPGQGLRLIYYSQIVNDFQKGDIAEGYSVSREKKESFPLTVTSAQKNPTAFYLCASRTSGGNEQFFGPGTRLTVL.

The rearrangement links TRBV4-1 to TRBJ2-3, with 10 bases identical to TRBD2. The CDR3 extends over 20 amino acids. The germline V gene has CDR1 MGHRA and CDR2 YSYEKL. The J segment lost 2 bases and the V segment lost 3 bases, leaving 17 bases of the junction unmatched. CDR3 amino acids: CASSHKPLAGGQHATDTQYF. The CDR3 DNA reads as TGCGCCAGCAGCCACAAGCCTTTAGCGGGGGGCCAACACGCCACAGATACGCAGTATTTT.

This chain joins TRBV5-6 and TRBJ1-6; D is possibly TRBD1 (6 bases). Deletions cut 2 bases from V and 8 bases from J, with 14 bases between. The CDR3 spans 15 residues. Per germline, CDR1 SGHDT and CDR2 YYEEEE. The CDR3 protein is CASSFLNRVDSPLHF. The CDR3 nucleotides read TGTGCCAGCAGCTTTTTGAACAGGGTGGATTCACCCCTCCACTTT.

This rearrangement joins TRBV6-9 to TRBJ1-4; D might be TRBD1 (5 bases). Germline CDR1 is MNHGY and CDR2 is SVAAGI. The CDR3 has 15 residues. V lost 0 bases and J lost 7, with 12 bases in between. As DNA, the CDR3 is TGTGCCAGCAGTTATTCAGGGGAAGTTCGTGAAAAACTGTTTTTT. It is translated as CASSYSGEVREKLFF.

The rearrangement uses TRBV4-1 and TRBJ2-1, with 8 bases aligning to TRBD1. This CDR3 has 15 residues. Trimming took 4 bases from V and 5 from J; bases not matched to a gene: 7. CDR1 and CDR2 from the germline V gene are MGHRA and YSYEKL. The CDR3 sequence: CASSPRTGRDNEQFF. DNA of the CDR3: TGCGCCAGCAGCCCACGGACAGGGCGAGACAATGAGCAGTTCTTC.

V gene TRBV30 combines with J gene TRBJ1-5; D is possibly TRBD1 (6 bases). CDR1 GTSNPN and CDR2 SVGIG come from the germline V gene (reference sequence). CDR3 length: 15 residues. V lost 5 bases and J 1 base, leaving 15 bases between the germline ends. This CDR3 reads CAWAAGERSNQPQHF. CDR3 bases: TGTGCCTGGGCCGCAGGGGAACGGAGCAATCAGCCCCAGCATTTT.